This T cell receptor beta chain was captured in a study of blood T cells in healthy people across ages. This clonotype was observed many times. Antigen: not known. Using a J-beta primer mix together with a sample-barcoded 5' primer, a second PCR was run for about 7 to 12 cycles. A single record per CDR3 protein comes from TCRdb applying MiXCR to the 5' RACE reads. In the table there are 650,000 to 1,000,000 distinct CDR3 sequences, about half of which are singletons. The CDR3 has 13 amino acids. CDR1 and CDR2 (germline): DFQATT, SNEGSKA (reference sequence). V was cut by 1 base and J by 3 bases, with 7 bases left in between. Regarding the study as a whole: TCR beta diversity tracked closely with naive T cell percentage. Age showed a roughly linear inverse relationship with TCR beta diversity per million T cells.

Sequenced input: blood. The sequence was obtained from a man at least 80 years old in good health. The genes are TRBV20-1 and TRBJ2-1; D is ambiguous. Here the CDR3 DNA reads TGCAGTGCTAGAGTGGGCAACTACAATGAGCAGTTCTTC. Amino acid sequence: CSARVGNYNEQFF.